The TCR beta chain described here comes from a study of T-cell reconstitution after alpha-beta-depleted transplantation in children (dated by TCRdb to the mid-2010s). For context, the study as a whole: T-cell immune reconstitution after TCRalphabeta/CD19-depleted allogeneic hematopoietic cell transplantation in children was quantitatively tracked in the study by means of TCR repertoire profiling. Overall study outcomes, separate from this receptor: In some patients, the high TCRbeta diversity seen at day 60 was put down to recipient T cells and intrathymic progenitors that had survived conditioning. The apparently early recovery of alphabetaT-cell counts about two months after transplant reportedly depended on only several hundred rapidly expanded clones that came from non-depleted graft cells. Over the following months the frequencies of hyperexpanded clones went down, and after one year T-cell counts and TCRbeta diversity were mostly credited to newly produced T cells.

Interpreted using the paper, the treatment or condition label stands for: allogeneic hematopoietic cell transplantation with graft depleted of TCRalphabeta T cells and CD19 B cells. The children who served as transplant recipients had been given grafts of TCRalphabeta/CD19-depleted allogeneic hematopoietic cells. Library preparation was by PCR. The data were produced on an Illumina HiSeq 2500. Molecular barcoding was employed in the preparation of TCR libraries, with unique molecular identifiers being used to normalize TCRbeta repertoire quantification. The raw public data were reprocessed by TCRdb itself: fastp quality trimming at Q25, MiXCR clonotype calling, in-frame beta chains only. Every entry covers one CDR3 protein and lists the most common genes and DNA from its rows. This sample lists almost 250,000 distinct CDR3 sequences; under 30% were detected once. The top ten hold less than 3.5% of the sample.

The CDR3 runs 15 residues from the cysteine to the phenylalanine. The only DNA kept is the CDR3, 45 bases in frame from the first base. CDR1 and CDR2, looked up from the germline V gene (reference sequence), are DFQATT and SNEGSKA. V loses 6 bases, J loses 1 base, and the germline ends lie 18 bases apart. This clonotype was seen more than once but under ten times. The antigen it binds to is not known. Base qualities are not at hand, and no much larger clone is one base apart. The TCR comes from a girl aged 2 to 9 with Fanconi anemia, due to receive a stem cell transplant. This sequence uses TRBV20-1 and TRBJ2-5, and perhaps TRBD2 as D gene, on 7 matching bases. The sample in question was PBMCs, obtained before TCRalphabeta/CD19-depleted stem cell transplant. CDR3 reads: CSANLGGGPQETQYF. The DNA is TGCAGTGCAAATTTGGGGGGGGGCCCCCAAGAGACCCAGTACTTC.